Presented here are 25 T cell receptor beta chains from one specimen sequenced in a study of shared clonotypes between healthy human individuals. The protocol was immunoSEQ multiplex PCR, while the TCRdb copy is restricted to in-frame clones and leaves out a portion. In the table there are about 2,500,000 clones, approximately 92% of which are singletons. Source material: naive CD4+ T cells sorted from blood. The subset here: CD45RA+ positively selected. Every receptor here comes from a man between 18 and 35 years old in good health.

V usage is TRBV13 and J usage is TRBJ1-2, with 11 nucleotides matching TRBD1. The ends lost 5 bases at V and 3 bases at J; junction bases unmatched: 5. Germline V gene data show CDR1 as PRHDT and CDR2 as FYEKMQ (reference sequence). This CDR3 region has 15 residues. The CDR3: CASSPRTGGHYGYTF. The CDR3 nucleotides are TGTGCCAGCAGCCCCCGGACAGGGGGCCACTATGGCTACACCTTC.

To note about this clone: The sample holds other DNA sequences that translate to the same CDR3. The CDR3 nucleotides are TGTGCCAGCAGCTTAGTCGGCGGCCAAGAGACCCAGTACTTC. Protein sequence: CASSLVGGQETQYF. This rearrangement joins TRBV7-8 to TRBJ2-5; D not resolved. There are 14 residues in the CDR3. Germline V CDR1 and CDR2: SGHVS, FQNEAQ. V lost 1 base and J lost 1, with 7 bases in between.

This chain connects TRBV19 to TRBJ2-2, with D perhaps matching TRBD2 (6 bases). There are 17 residues in the CDR3. V lost 5 bases and J lost 1, with 17 bases in between. Germline V gene sequence: CDR1 LNHDA, CDR2 SQIVND (reference sequence). The CDR3: CASSSPGLAENTGELFF. The DNA of the CDR3 is TGTGCCAGTAGTTCCCCGGGGTTAGCGGAGAACACCGGGGAGCTGTTTTTT.

This clone has just a few counts. This sample includes further DNA sequences coding for the same CDR3. The chain couples TRBV9 to TRBJ1-1; D gene ambiguous. Germline assignment: CDR1 SGDLS and CDR2 YYNGEE. This CDR3 has 13 residues. V was shortened by 1 base and J by 1 base, with 5 bases between the two germline ends. CDR3 loop: CASSVNRNTEAFF. The CDR3 DNA reads as TGTGCCAGCAGCGTAAACAGGAACACTGAAGCTTTCTTT.

This chain joins TRBV29-1 and TRBJ2-1, with TRBD2 identical over 7 bases. CDR3 length equals 15 residues. Germline CDR1 SQVTM, CDR2 ANQGSEA. Trimming removed 4 bases from V and 1 base from J; junction bases left unmatched: 7. The CDR3 DNA is TGCAGCGTTGGGGGAGGGAGGAGGTCCTACAATGAGCAGTTCTTC. Translating it yields CSVGGGRRSYNEQFF.

V and J are TRBV30 and TRBJ2-5; TRBD1 aligns across 9 bases. Looked up from germline, CDR1 is GTSNPN and CDR2 is SVGIG (reference sequence). This CDR3 comprises 15 residues. Trimming cost V 3 bases and J 3 bases; bases outside gene matches: 8. The CDR3 sequence: CAWRWDREKKETQYF. As DNA, the CDR3 is TGTGCCTGGAGATGGGACAGGGAAAAGAAAGAGACCCAGTACTTC.

Concerning this clone itself: Other nucleotide sequences in the sample specify the same CDR3. The J gene is TRBJ2-2, the V gene TRBV11-2; tentative D call: TRBD1 (6 bases). The CDR3 has 14 residues. Trimming stripped 0 bases from V and 6 bases from J, with 8 bases between. The germline CDR1 and CDR2 sequences are SGHAT and FQNNGV. The CDR3 DNA sequence: TGTGCCAGCAGCTTAGACAGGGGCGCCGGGGAGCTGTTTTTT. Translation: CASSLDRGAGELFF.

The chain couples TRBV5-1 to TRBJ2-2; 7 bases agree with TRBD1. This CDR3 comprises 12 residues. Germline assignment: CDR1 SGHRS and CDR2 YFSETQ. J was trimmed by 7 bases and V by 7 bases; bases with no gene match: 4. The CDR3 sequence is CASEGGGGELFF. The CDR3 coding sequence is TGCGCCAGCGAAGGGGGCGGCGGGGAGCTGTTTTTT. The full variable domain, completed using reference TRBV5-1 and TRBJ2-2, is KAGVTQTPRYLIKTRGQQVTLSCSPISGHRSVSWYQQTPGQGLQFLFEYFSETQRNKGNFPGRFSGRQFSNSRSEMNVSTLELGDSALYLCASEGGGGELFFGEGSRLTVL.

This clone was seen just once. The chain combines TRBV19 with TRBJ1-5, with D perhaps matching TRBD1 (5 bases). This CDR3 is built from 14 residues. Germline V gene data show CDR1 as LNHDA and CDR2 as SQIVND (reference sequence). V shed 7 bases and J shed 4 bases, with 14 bases lying between them. The CDR3 nucleotides read TGTGCCAGTACCCTGGGGGGGAATAATCAGCCCCAGCATTTT. Amino acid sequence: CASTLGGNNQPQHF.

V usage is TRBV18 and J usage is TRBJ2-3, with TRBD1 as a possible D gene (6 bases). Trimming pared 4 bases from V and 3 bases from J, leaving 11 bases between. The CDR3 contains 14 residues. CDR1 is KGHSH, CDR2 LQKENI, per germline. CDR3 bases: TGTGCCAGCTCACGGAACAGGGCAACAGATACGCAGTATTTT. Translation gives CASSRNRATDTQYF.

In the case of this clone: Other DNA variants within this sample encode the same CDR3. The V and J genes are TRBV18 and TRBJ2-1; D unresolved. V lost 3 bases and J 4 bases, leaving 4 bases between the germline ends. This CDR3 spans 12 amino acids. Germline-derived CDR1 and CDR2 are KGHSH and LQKENI. The DNA of the CDR3 is TGTGCCAGCTCACCGGGGTACAATGAGCAGTTCTTC. Encoded protein: CASSPGYNEQFF.

The V and J genes are TRBV6-6 and TRBJ2-2; D gene uncertain. The CDR3 extends over 14 amino acids. The germline CDR1 and CDR2 sequences are MNHNY and SVGAGI (reference sequence). V was shortened by 6 bases and J by 0 bases, with 8 bases between the two germline ends. CDR3 in amino acids: CASRARANTGELFF. The CDR3 coding sequence is TGTGCCAGCAGGGCCAGAGCGAACACCGGGGAGCTGTTTTTT.

The V and J genes are TRBV5-5 and TRBJ1-3, with D possibly being TRBD1 (5 bases). Trimming left V 4 bases short and J 1 base short, with 15 bases between. Per the germline V gene, CDR1 is SGHKS and CDR2 is YYEKEE (reference sequence). The CDR3 has 16 amino acids. For the CDR3, the DNA is TGTGCCAGCAGCAAGCCCTGGGCAGGGTCTGGAAACACCATATATTTT. Its protein is CASSKPWAGSGNTIYF.

The chain carries TRBV5-1 and TRBJ2-3; possible D gene TRBD2, 6 bases. There are 15 residues in the CDR3. Trimming removed 7 bases at V and 2 bases at J, with 17 bases between. Per the germline V gene, CDR1 is SGHRS and CDR2 is YFSETQ. CDR3 DNA sequence: TGCGCCAGCCGATGGACTACGTCTATCACAGATACGCAGTATTTT. Translation: CASRWTTSITDTQYF. Full variable domain (outside the CDR3, taken from reference TRBV5-1 and TRBJ2-3): KAGVTQTPRYLIKTRGQQVTLSCSPISGHRSVSWYQQTPGQGLQFLFEYFSETQRNKGNFPGRFSGRQFSNSRSEMNVSTLELGDSALYLCASRWTTSITDTQYFGPGTRLTVL.

The chain couples TRBV30 to TRBJ2-4, with D unresolved. This CDR3 comprises 15 residues. V shed 1 base and J shed 0 bases, with 10 bases lying between them. CDR1 and CDR2 from the germline V gene are GTSNPN and SVGIG (reference sequence). The CDR3 DNA reads as TGTGCCTGGAGTGACGGAGTACTAGCCAAAAACATTCAGTACTTC. Its translation: CAWSDGVLAKNIQYF.

The chain employs TRBV7-9 and TRBJ1-2, with TRBD1 identical over 12 bases. The germline CDR1 and CDR2 sequences are SEHNR and FQNEAQ (reference sequence). The length of the CDR3 is 15 residues. With 0 bases clipped from V and 7 bases from J, the junction kept 3 bases outside the gene matches. CDR3 residues: CASSLAGQGALGYTF. CDR3 nucleotides: TGTGCCAGCAGCTTAGCGGGACAGGGGGCGCTTGGCTACACCTTC. Variable domain in full (rest from reference TRBV7-9 and TRBJ1-2): DTGVSQNPRHKITKRGQNVTFRCDPISEHNRLYWYRQTLGQGPEFLTYFQNEAQLEKSRLLSDRFSAERPKGSFSTLEIQRTEQGDSAMYLCASSLAGQGALGYTFGSGTRLTVV.

This clone was seen once. This chain links TRBV18 with TRBJ2-5; 9 bases line up with TRBD1. CDR1 is KGHSH and CDR2 is LQKENI in the germline V gene. V shed 4 bases, J shed 5 bases, and the junction held 8 bases outside the gene matches. This CDR3 has 15 residues. The CDR3 sequence is CASSRDREIKETQYF. The CDR3 DNA sequence: TGTGCCAGCTCACGGGACAGGGAAATCAAGGAGACCCAGTACTTC.

The chain carries TRBV7-8 and TRBJ2-1; 12 nucleotides agree with TRBD2. Germline CDR1 SGHVS, CDR2 FQNEAQ. The CDR3 is 17 amino acids. V shed 0 bases and J 2 bases; nucleotides not matched to a gene: 2. The CDR3 DNA sequence: TGTGCCAGCAGCTTAGCGTGGACTAGCGGGACCTACAATGAGCAGTTCTTC. It codes for CASSLAWTSGTYNEQFF.

The rearrangement joins TRBV25-1 to TRBJ1-3, with D uncertain. This CDR3 spans 13 amino acids. The V and J ends lost 5 bases and 0 bases respectively, with 5 bases between them. CDR1 is MGHDK, CDR2 SYGVNS, per germline. The CDR3 protein is CASSSLSGNTIYF. In nucleotides, the CDR3 is TGTGCCAGCAGTTCCCTCTCTGGAAACACCATATATTTT. Full variable domain (outside the CDR3, taken from reference TRBV25-1 and TRBJ1-3): EADIYQTPRYLVIGTGKKITLECSQTMGHDKMYWYQQDPGMELHLIHYSYGVNSTEKGDLSSESTVSRIRTEHFPLTLESARPSHTSQYLCASSSLSGNTIYFGEGSWLTVV.

The rearrangement uses TRBV10-3 and TRBJ1-6, with D perhaps TRBD1 (5 bases). The CDR3 consists of 13 residues. V gave up 6 bases and J gave up 8 bases, with 11 bases separating them. Germline CDR1 and CDR2: ENHRY and SYGVKD. The CDR3 here is CAISEMGHSPLHF. In DNA form, the CDR3 reads TGTGCCATCAGCGAAATGGGGCATTCACCCCTCCACTTT.

This rearrangement joins TRBV29-1 to TRBJ2-4, with no clear D. The V gene's germline CDR1 is SQVTM and CDR2 ANQGSEA. This CDR3 has 14 residues. V was pared by 7 bases and J by 2 bases, with 15 bases between. The CDR3 DNA is TGCAGCGCTTTACGTGGGGTCTCCAAAAACATTCAGTACTTC. The encoded protein is CSALRGVSKNIQYF.

Regarding this clone: The sample contains more than one DNA sequence encoding this CDR3. The CDR3 loop is CASSSDRGSYNEQFF. The CDR3, as DNA: TGTGCCAGCAGCAGCGACAGGGGCTCCTACAATGAGCAGTTCTTC. This sequence joins TRBV7-2 and TRBJ2-1, with 8 bases lining up with TRBD1. CDR1 is SGHTA and CDR2 is FQGNSA in the germline V gene. This CDR3 is 15 amino acids long. Trimming cost V 5 bases and J 0 bases; bases outside gene matches: 3.

The chain uses TRBV7-9 and TRBJ1-5; 7 bases agree with TRBD1. The CDR3 spans 16 residues. The V segment lost 5 bases and the J segment 3 bases; nucleotides outside the gene matches: 10. Germline CDR1 and CDR2: SEHNR and FQNEAQ (reference sequence). CDR3 sequence (DNA): TGTGCCAGCAGCCAGGGGGTAGTTCATTTCAATCAGCCCCAGCATTTT. Translated: CASSQGVVHFNQPQHF.

A remark on this clone: This sample also contains other DNA sequences that code for the same CDR3. The V call is TRBV2, the J call TRBJ1-5; D is undetermined. The length of the CDR3 is 12 residues. The germline CDR1 and CDR2 sequences are SNHLY and FYNNEI. The V end was cut by 4 bases, the J end by 1 base, with 2 bases between. CDR3 sequence: CASSVSNQPQHF. The CDR3 DNA is TGTGCCAGCAGTGTGAGCAATCAGCCCCAGCATTTT.

CDR3 in amino acids: CASNGQGVTGELFF. CDR3 coding DNA: TGTGCCAGCAACGGACAGGGGGTCACCGGGGAGCTGTTTTTT. V usage is TRBV5-4 and J usage is TRBJ2-2; 10 positions match TRBD1. Germline loops: CDR1 SGHNT, CDR2 YYREEE (reference sequence). The CDR3 has 14 amino acids. With V trimmed by 6 bases and J by 4 bases, 3 bases remained unmatched.